The sequence of this T cell receptor (beta chain) was determined in a study of T-cell reconstitution after alpha-beta-depleted transplantation in children. Germline CDR1 reads ENHRY; CDR2 reads SYGVKD. V dropped 2 bases and J dropped 6 bases, with 4 bases sitting between them. The CDR3 contains 12 residues. Unique molecular identifiers were built into the TCRbeta library. Via MiXCR, TCRdb re-called the PCR reads, giving one row per CDR3 protein. The sample yields just over 950,000 distinct CDR3 sequences, about 29% seen once. The source material was PBMCs, mostly from graft donor cells, sampled 360 days after TCRalphabeta/CD19-depleted stem cell transplant. This sequence joins TRBV10-3 and TRBJ2-2; D call uncertain. The TCR sequence derives from a boy under two years old who had a stem cell transplant for SCID, so the T cells may come from the graft donor. In nucleotides, the CDR3 is TGTGCCATCAGTGAGATCTCCGGGGAGCTGTTTTTT. This gives the protein CAISEISGELFF.